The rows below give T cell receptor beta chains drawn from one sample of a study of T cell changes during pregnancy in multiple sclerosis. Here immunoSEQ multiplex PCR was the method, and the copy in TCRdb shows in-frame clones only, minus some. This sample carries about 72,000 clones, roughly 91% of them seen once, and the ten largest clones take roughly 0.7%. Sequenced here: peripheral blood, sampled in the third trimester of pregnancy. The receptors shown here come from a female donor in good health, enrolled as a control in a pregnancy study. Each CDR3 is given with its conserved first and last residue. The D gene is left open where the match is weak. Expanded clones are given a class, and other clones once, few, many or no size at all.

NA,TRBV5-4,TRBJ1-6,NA,TGTGCCAGCAGCTTGGAGACAGATAATTCACCCCTCCACTTT,CASSLETDNSPLHF
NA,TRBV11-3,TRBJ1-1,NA,TGTGCCAGCAGTAAGGAGACCAACACTGAAGCTTTCTTT,CASSKETNTEAFF
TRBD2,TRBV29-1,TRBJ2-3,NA,TGCAGCGCCCGCAGCCTAGCGGGGGGGGACACAGATACGCAGTATTTT,CSARSLAGGDTDTQYF
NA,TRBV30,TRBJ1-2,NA,TGTGCCTGGAGTGTACCCCCTCCGACAGGCCCCTACTATGGCTACACCTTC,CAWSVPPPTGPYYGYTF
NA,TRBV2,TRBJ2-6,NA,TGTGCCAACCAGAGGGCAGAAATCTCTGGGGCCAACGTCCTGACTTTC,CANQRAEISGANVLTF
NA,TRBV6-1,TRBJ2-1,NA,TGTGCCAGCAGTGGATTGGGCGGGAGACAGGATGAGCAGTTCTTC,CASSGLGGRQDEQFF
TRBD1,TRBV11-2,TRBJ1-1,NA,TGTGCCAGCACCCGACAGGGGTACACTGAAGCTTTCTTT,CASTRQGYTEAFF
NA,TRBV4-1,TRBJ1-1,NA,TGCGCCAGCAGCCAAGAGTTCTTCCCTGAAGCTTTCTTT,CASSQEFFPEAFF
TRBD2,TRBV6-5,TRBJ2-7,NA,TGTGCCAGCAGGGCTAGCGGGAGGCGGTACGAGCAGTACTTC,CASRASGRRYEQYF
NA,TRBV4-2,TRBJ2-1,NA,TGTGCCAGCAGCCAAGGGAGGCCCAATGAGCAGTTCTTC,CASSQGRPNEQFF
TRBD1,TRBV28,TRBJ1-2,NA,TGTGCCAGCAGTTTACCATCAGGACAGGGGGCCCACTATGGCTACACCTTC,CASSLPSGQGAHYGYTF
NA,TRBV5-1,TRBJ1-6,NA,TGCGCCAGCAGCCTAGACAGGAATAATTCACCCCTCCACTTT,CASSLDRNNSPLHF
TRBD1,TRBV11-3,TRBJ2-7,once,TGTGCCAGCAGCTCGGACAGGGAAGCCTACGAGCAGTACTTC,CASSSDREAYEQYF
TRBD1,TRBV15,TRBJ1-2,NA,TGTGCCACCAGCATCTACAGGGGTGAGGGCTACACCTTC,CATSIYRGEGYTF
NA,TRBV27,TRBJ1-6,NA,TGTGCCAGCAGTTCCGAACTGAACCCTAATTCACCCCTCCACTTT,CASSSELNPNSPLHF
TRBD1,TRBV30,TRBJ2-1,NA,TGTGCCTGGAGTACAGGGGCGTTAGGTTACAATGAGCAGTTCTTC,CAWSTGALGYNEQFF
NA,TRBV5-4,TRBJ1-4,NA,TGTGCCAGCCGAGGCCCAACTAATGAAAAACTGTTTTTT,CASRGPTNEKLFF
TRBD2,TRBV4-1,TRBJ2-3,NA,TGCGCCAGCAGCCCCGGACTAGCGGGAGCAGATACGCAGTATTTT,CASSPGLAGADTQYF
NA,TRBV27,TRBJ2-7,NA,TGTGCCAGCAGTTTTCGGCGGAACTACGAGCAGTACTTC,CASSFRRNYEQYF
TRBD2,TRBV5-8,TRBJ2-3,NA,TGTGCCAGCAGCATAGCGGGGGCCGCAGATACGCAGTATTTT,CASSIAGAADTQYF
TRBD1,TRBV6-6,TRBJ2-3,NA,TGTGCCAGCACCCCGGACAGGGCCACAGATACGCAGTATTTT,CASTPDRATDTQYF
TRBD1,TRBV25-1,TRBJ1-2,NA,TGTGCCAGCAGTGAATATACAGGGGACGGTGGCTACACCTTC,CASSEYTGDGGYTF
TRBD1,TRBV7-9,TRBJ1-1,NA,TGTGCCAGCAGCACCCGGACAGGGTGGACTGAAGCTTTCTTT,CASSTRTGWTEAFF
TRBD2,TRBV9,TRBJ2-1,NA,TGTGCCAGCAGCGTAGGGACTAGCGTACGTCATGGCGAGCAGTTCTTC,CASSVGTSVRHGEQFF
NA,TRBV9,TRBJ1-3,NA,TGTGCCAGCAGCGGAAGGGGAGGAGGAGGAAACACCATATATTTT,CASSGRGGGGNTIYF
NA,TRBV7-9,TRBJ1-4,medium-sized,TGTGCCAGCAGCCCTAAATTGTCATACGCTAATGAAAAACTGTTTTTT,CASSPKLSYANEKLFF
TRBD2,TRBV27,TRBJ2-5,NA,TGTGCCTCCGGGGAGGGAGAGACCCAGTACTTC,CASGEGETQYF
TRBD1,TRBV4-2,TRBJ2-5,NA,TGTGCCAGCCGGGGACAGGAAGAGACCCAGTACTTC,CASRGQEETQYF
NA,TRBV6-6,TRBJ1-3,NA,TGTGCCAGTTCCCGGGACAATCTCTCTGGAAACACCATATATTTT,CASSRDNLSGNTIYF
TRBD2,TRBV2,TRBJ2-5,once,TGTGCCAGCAGTGTATCGAGTGGGGGACTAGCGGGGGGGCAGGAGACCCAGTACTTC,CASSVSSGGLAGGQETQYF
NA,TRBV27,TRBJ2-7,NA,TGTGCCAGCAGTTTAAGTCCAGGGGCGTCCTACGAGCAGTACTTC,CASSLSPGASYEQYF
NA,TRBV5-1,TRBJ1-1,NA,TGCGCCAGCAGCTTGGAGGGGCTAGGGATGTCGAACACTGAAGCTTTCTTT,CASSLEGLGMSNTEAFF
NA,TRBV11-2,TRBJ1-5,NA,TGTGCCAGCAGCTTAGGCGTCAAGAGACCCCAGCATTTT,CASSLGVKRPQHF
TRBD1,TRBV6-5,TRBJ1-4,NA,TGTGCCAGCAGCCGCCGGGACAGCAGAGAAAAACTGTTTTTT,CASSRRDSREKLFF
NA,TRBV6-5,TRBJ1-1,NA,TGTGCCAGCCAGGGGCAGCTGAACACTGAAGCTTTCTTT,CASQGQLNTEAFF
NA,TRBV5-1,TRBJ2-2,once,TGCGCCAGCAGCTTGGATCAGGGTTGGACCGGGGAGCTGTTTTTT,CASSLDQGWTGELFF
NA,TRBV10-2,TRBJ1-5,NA,TGCGCCAGCAGTGAGATTGGCGGACCCCAGCATTTT,CASSEIGGPQHF
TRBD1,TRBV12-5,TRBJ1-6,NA,TGTGCTAGTGGTGGCACAAAGACAGGGGAAACTAGACCCCTCCACTTT,CASGGTKTGETRPLHF
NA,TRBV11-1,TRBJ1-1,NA,TGTGCCAGCAGCTTAAGCAGGGAAGCTTTCTTT,CASSLSREAFF
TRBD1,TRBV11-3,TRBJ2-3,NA,TGTGCCAGCAGCCCCCGGACAGGGCGGGGAGATACGCAGTATTTT,CASSPRTGRGDTQYF
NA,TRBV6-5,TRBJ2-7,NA,TGTGCCAGCAGTACAGACCGCTACGAGCAGTACTTC,CASSTDRYEQYF
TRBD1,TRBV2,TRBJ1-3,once,TGTGCCACCACTCAACAGGGGAAGTCGAGTGCCATATATTTT,CATTQQGKSSAIYF
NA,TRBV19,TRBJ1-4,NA,TGTGCCAGTAGTTACCCATCGAACATTAATGAAAAACTGTTTTTT,CASSYPSNINEKLFF
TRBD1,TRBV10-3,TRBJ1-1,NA,TGTGCCATCAGCTACCGGGACAGTCCTGCATTCTTT,CAISYRDSPAFF
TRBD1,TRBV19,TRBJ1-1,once,TGTGCCAGCTTGGACAGGCTTAATGAAGCTTTCTTT,CASLDRLNEAFF
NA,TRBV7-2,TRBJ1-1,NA,TGTGCCAGCAGCTCGCGGACAGTGAACACTGAAGCTTTCTTT,CASSSRTVNTEAFF
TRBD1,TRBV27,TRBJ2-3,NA,TGTGCCAGCAGTTTATCGGCAGGGGGAGCAGATACGCAGTATTTT,CASSLSAGGADTQYF
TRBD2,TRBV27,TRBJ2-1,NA,TGTGCCAGCAGTTTAGAGGCGGGAGGGCCGTATGAGCAGTTCTTC,CASSLEAGGPYEQFF